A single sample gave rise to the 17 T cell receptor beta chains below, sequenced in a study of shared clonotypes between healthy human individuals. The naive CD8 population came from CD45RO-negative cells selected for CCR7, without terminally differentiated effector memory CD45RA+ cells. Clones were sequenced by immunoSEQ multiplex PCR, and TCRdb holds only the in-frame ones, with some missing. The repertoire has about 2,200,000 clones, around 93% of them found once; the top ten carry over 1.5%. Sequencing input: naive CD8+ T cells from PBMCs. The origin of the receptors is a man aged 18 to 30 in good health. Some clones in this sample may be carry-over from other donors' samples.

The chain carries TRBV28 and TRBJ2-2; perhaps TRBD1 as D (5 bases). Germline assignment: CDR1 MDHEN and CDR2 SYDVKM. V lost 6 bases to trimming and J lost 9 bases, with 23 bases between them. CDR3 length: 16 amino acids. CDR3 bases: TGTGCCAGCAGACTACCCCTCCCGACAGCCCACCGGGAGCTGTTTTTT. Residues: CASRLPLPTAHRELFF.

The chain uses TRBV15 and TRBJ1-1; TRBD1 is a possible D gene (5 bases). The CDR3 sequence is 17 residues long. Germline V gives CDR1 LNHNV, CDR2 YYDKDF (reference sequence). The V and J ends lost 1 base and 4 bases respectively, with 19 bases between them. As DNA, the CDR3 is TGTGCCACCAGCAGAGGTTCCCGCCCAACCAGGGCCACTGAAGCTTTCTTT. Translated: CATSRGSRPTRATEAFF.

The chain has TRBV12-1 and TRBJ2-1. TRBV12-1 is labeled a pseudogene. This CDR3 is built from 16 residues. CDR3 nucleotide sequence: TGTGCCAGCAGCCCTGGACCGAACTTTGTATTTAATGAGCAGTTCTTC. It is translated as CASSPGPNFVFNEQFF.

The CDR3 bases are TGTGCCAGCACCGACATTTCGGGATGGAACACCGGGGAGCTGTTTTTT. This translates into CASTDISGWNTGELFF. V gene TRBV28 combines with J gene TRBJ2-2, with a possible D match to TRBD2 (5 bases). The CDR3 runs 16 residues. V was trimmed by 7 bases and J by 1 base, leaving 16 bases between them. CDR1 is MDHEN, CDR2 SYDVKM, per germline.

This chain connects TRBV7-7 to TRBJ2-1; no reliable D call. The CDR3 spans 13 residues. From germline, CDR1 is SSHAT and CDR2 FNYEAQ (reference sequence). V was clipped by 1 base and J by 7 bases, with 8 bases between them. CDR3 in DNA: TGTGCCAGCAGCTTAGAGGGAAGGAATGAGCAGTTCTTC. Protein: CASSLEGRNEQFF.

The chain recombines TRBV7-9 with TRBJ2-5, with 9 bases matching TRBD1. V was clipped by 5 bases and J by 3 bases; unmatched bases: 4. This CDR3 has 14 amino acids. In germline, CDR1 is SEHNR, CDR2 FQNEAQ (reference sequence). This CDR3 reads CASSPQGAKETQYF. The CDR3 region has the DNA TGTGCCAGCAGCCCACAGGGGGCGAAAGAGACCCAGTACTTC.

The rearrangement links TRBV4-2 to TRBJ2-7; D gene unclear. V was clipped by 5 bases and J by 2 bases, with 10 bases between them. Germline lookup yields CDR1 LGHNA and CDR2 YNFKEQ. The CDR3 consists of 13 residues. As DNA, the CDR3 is TGTGCCAGCAGCTTTAGTGGCACCTACGAGCAGTACTTC. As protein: CASSFSGTYEQYF.

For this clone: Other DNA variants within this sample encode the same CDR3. The CDR3 nucleotides are TGTGCCAGCAGTACGGACAGTGAATCCTCCTACAATGAGCAGTTCTTC. Its translation is CASSTDSESSYNEQFF. This chain connects TRBV28 to TRBJ2-1, with D possibly matching TRBD1 (6 bases). V was cut by 5 bases and J by 0 bases, with 14 bases left in between. This CDR3 comprises 16 residues. Looked up from germline, CDR1 is MDHEN and CDR2 is SYDVKM.

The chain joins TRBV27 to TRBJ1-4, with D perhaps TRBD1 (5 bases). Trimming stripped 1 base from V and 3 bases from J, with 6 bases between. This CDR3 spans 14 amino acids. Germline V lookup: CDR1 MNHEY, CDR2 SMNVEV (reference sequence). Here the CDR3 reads CASSLWGANEKLFF. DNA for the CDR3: TGTGCCAGCAGTTTATGGGGCGCTAATGAAAAACTGTTTTTT. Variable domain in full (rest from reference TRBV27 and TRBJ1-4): EAQVTQNPRYLITVTGKKLTVTCSQNMNHEYMSWYRQDPGLGLRQIYYSMNVEVTDKGDVPEGYKVSRKEKRNFPLILESPSPNQTSLYFCASSLWGANEKLFFGSGTQLSVL.

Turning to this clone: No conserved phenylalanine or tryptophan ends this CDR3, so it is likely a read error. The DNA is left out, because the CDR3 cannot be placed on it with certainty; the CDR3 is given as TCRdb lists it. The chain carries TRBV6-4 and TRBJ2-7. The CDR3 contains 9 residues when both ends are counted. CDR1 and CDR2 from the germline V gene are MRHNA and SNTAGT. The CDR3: CASTRPLGI.

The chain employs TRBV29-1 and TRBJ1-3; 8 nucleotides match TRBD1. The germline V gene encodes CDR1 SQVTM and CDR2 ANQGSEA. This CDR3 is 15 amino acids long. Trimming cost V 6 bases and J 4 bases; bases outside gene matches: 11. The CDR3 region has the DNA TGCAGCGTCCTAAGGCAGGGGGCGCTAGGAAACACCATATATTTT. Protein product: CSVLRQGALGNTIYF. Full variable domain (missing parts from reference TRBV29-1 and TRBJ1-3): SAVISQKPSRDICQRGTSLTIQCQVDSQVTMMFWYRQQPGQSLTLIATANQGSEATYESGFVIDKFPISRPNLTFSTLTVSNMSPEDSSIYLCSVLRQGALGNTIYFGEGSWLTVV.

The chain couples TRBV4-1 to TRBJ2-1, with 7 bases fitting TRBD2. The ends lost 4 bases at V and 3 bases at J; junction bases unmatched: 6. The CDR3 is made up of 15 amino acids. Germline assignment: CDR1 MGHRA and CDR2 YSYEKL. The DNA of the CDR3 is TGCGCCAGCAGCCCTCCCGGGACTAACTACAATGAGCAGTTCTTC. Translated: CASSPPGTNYNEQFF.

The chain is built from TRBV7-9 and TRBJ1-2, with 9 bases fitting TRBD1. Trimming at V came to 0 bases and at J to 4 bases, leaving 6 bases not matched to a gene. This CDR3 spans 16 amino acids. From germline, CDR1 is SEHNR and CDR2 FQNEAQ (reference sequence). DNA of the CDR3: TGTGCCAGCAGCTTAGCTTCGCGGGACAGGGCCTATGGCTACACCTTC. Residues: CASSLASRDRAYGYTF.

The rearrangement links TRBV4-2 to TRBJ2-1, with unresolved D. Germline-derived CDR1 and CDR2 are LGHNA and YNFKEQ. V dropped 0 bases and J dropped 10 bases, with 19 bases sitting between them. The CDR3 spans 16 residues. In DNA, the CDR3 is TGTGCCAGCAGCCAAGATCTACTCGCAGCCCCCTGGGAGCAGTTCTTC. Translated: CASSQDLLAAPWEQFF.

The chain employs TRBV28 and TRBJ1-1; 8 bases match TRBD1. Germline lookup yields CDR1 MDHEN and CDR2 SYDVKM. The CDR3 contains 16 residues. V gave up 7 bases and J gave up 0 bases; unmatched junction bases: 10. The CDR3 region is CASIQGTGGMNTEAFF. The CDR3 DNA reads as TGTGCCAGCATACAGGGGACAGGAGGAATGAACACTGAAGCTTTCTTT.

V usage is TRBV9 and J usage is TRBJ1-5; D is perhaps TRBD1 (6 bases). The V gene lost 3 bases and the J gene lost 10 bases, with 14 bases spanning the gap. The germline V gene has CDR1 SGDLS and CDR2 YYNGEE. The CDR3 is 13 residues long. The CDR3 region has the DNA TGTGCCAGCAGCGCCCAAGGGGGGGGACCCCAGCATTTT. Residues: CASSAQGGGPQHF.

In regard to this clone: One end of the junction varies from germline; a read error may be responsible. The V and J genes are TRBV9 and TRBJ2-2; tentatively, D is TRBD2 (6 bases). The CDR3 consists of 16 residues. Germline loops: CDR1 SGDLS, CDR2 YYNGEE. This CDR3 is CASSVARTTNTGELFF. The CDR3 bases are TGTGCCAGCAGCGTAGCTAGGACTACGAATACCGGGGAGCTGTTTTTT.